The 29 T cell receptor beta chains given below trace back to one sample, sequenced in a study of OX40 agonist ivuxolimab in advanced cancers. Libraries were prepared by immunoSEQ multiplex PCR; TCRdb keeps only in-frame clonotypes and omits some of them. The sample includes 50,000 to 75,000 clones, roughly nine tenths seen only once; the top ten take around 0.8%. This specimen consisted of CD4+ or CD8+ T cells sorted from blood, obtained in a trial of the OX40 agonist ivuxolimab. The receptors originated from an adult with an advanced solid tumor such as melanoma, head and neck, liver or kidney cancer.

The chain has TRBV14 and TRBJ2-1, with D possibly matching TRBD2 (7 bases). The CDR3 totals 14 residues. Per germline, CDR1 SGHDN and CDR2 FVKESK. V was shortened by 5 bases and J by 4 bases, with 12 bases between the two germline ends. In DNA form, the CDR3 reads TGTGCCAGCAGCACACAGGGAGGGTACAATGAGCAGTTCTTC. Amino acids: CASSTQGGYNEQFF.

CDR3 coding DNA: TGTGCCAGCAGTGATTTGGGACAGGGGGAAGAGACCCAGTACTTC. As protein: CASSDLGQGEETQYF. The rearrangement links TRBV2 to TRBJ2-5; 11 positions agree with TRBD1. The CDR3 totals 15 residues. The ends lost 3 bases at V and 3 bases at J; junction bases unmatched: 3. Looked up from germline, CDR1 is SNHLY and CDR2 is FYNNEI. Variable domain in full (rest from reference TRBV2 and TRBJ2-5): EPEVTQTPSHQVTQMGQEVILRCVPISNHLYFYWYRQILGQKVEFLVSFYNNEISEKSEIFDDQFSVERPDGSNFTLKIRSTKLEDSAMYFCASSDLGQGEETQYFGPGTRLLVL.

The chain carries TRBV29-1 and TRBJ1-2; a possible D gene is TRBD1 (6 bases). Germline CDR1 is SQVTM and CDR2 is ANQGSEA. The V end was cut by 4 bases, the J end by 4 bases, with 13 bases between. This CDR3 contains 13 residues. The CDR3 region is CSVASSGAYGYTF. CDR3 nucleotide sequence: TGCAGCGTTGCATCATCAGGGGCCTATGGCTACACCTTC. Combining the CDR3 with reference TRBV29-1 and TRBJ1-2 gives the whole variable domain SAVISQKPSRDICQRGTSLTIQCQVDSQVTMMFWYRQQPGQSLTLIATANQGSEATYESGFVIDKFPISRPNLTFSTLTVSNMSPEDSSIYLCSVASSGAYGYTFGSGTRLTVV.

The V call is TRBV30, the J call TRBJ2-5; the D gene is possibly TRBD2 (6 bases). Trimming took 0 bases from V and 7 from J, leaving 15 bases between them. From germline, CDR1 is GTSNPN and CDR2 SVGIG (reference sequence). This CDR3 has 14 amino acids. CDR3 loop: CAWSVEAGRATQYF. CDR3 sequence (DNA): TGTGCCTGGAGTGTAGAGGCGGGGCGGGCGACCCAGTACTTC.

The chain recombines TRBV28 with TRBJ1-1; D call uncertain. CDR1 and CDR2 (germline): MDHEN, SYDVKM. With 8 bases removed from V and 4 bases from J, the gap between germline ends came to 26 bases. CDR3 length: 17 residues. The CDR3 sequence: CASPPPSGILMGTEAFF. In nucleotides, the CDR3 is TGTGCCAGCCCTCCTCCTTCGGGAATTCTCATGGGCACTGAAGCTTTCTTT.

This clone was detected once. The rearrangement joins TRBV18 to TRBJ2-7; D is perhaps TRBD1 (6 bases). Trimming left V 0 bases short and J 4 bases short, with 10 bases between. There are 14 residues in the CDR3. The germline CDR1 and CDR2 sequences are KGHSH and LQKENI. The CDR3 DNA follows: TGTGCCAGCTCACCACCCGTCAGGGGATACGAGCAGTACTTC. Translation: CASSPPVRGYEQYF.

This clone was found once. The rearrangement uses TRBV7-2 and TRBJ1-5, with D uncertain. Deletions cut 3 bases from V and 5 bases from J, with 14 bases between. There are 15 residues in the CDR3. Germline V gives CDR1 SGHTA, CDR2 FQGNSA. The CDR3 nucleotides read TGTGCCAGCAGCTTTCCGGGGAGTGGAGATCAGCCCCAGCATTTT. Protein product: CASSFPGSGDQPQHF.

This sequence joins TRBV5-1 and TRBJ2-5; D remains ambiguous. The CDR3 runs to 14 residues. The germline V gene encodes CDR1 SGHRS and CDR2 YFSETQ. Trimming removed 0 bases at V and 2 bases at J, with 8 bases between. DNA for the CDR3: TGCGCCAGCAGCTTGGTGTTGCAACAAGAGACCCAGTACTTC. This encodes CASSLVLQQETQYF. The full variable domain, completed using reference TRBV5-1 and TRBJ2-5, is KAGVTQTPRYLIKTRGQQVTLSCSPISGHRSVSWYQQTPGQGLQFLFEYFSETQRNKGNFPGRFSGRQFSNSRSEMNVSTLELGDSALYLCASSLVLQQETQYFGPGTRLLVL.

V gene TRBV19 combines with J gene TRBJ2-1; possible D gene TRBD2, 5 bases. CDR1 is LNHDA, CDR2 SQIVND, per germline (reference sequence). There are 15 residues in the CDR3. Trimming left V 0 bases short and J 3 bases short, with 9 bases between. The CDR3 sequence is CASSIDRGSYNEQFF. CDR3 bases: TGTGCCAGTAGTATAGATCGGGGTAGCTACAATGAGCAGTTCTTC.

The chain carries TRBV9 and TRBJ2-2, with D perhaps given as TRBD1 or TRBD2 (5 bases each). V dropped 4 bases and J dropped 2 bases, with 15 bases sitting between them. Per the germline V gene, CDR1 is SGDLS and CDR2 is YYNGEE. This CDR3 is built from 16 residues. CDR3 protein: CASSRRTGRNTGELFF. The CDR3 region has the DNA TGTGCCAGCAGCCGTAGGACGGGGCGAAACACCGGGGAGCTGTTTTTT.

J is TRBJ1-5 and V is TRBV19, with unresolved D. CDR1 is LNHDA and CDR2 is SQIVND in the germline V gene (reference sequence). V shed 4 bases and J shed 0 bases, with 10 bases lying between them. The CDR3 spans 15 residues. The CDR3 DNA follows: TGTGCCAGTAGTACCTCGGGATATAGCAATCAGCCCCAGCATTTT. Amino acids: CASSTSGYSNQPQHF. Based on the CDR3 plus reference TRBV19 and TRBJ1-5, the full variable domain is DGGITQSPKYLFRKEGQNVTLSCEQNLNHDAMYWYRQDPGQGLRLIYYSQIVNDFQKGDIAEGYSVSREKKESFPLTVTSAQKNPTAFYLCASSTSGYSNQPQHFGDGTRLSIL.

The J gene is TRBJ2-7, the V gene TRBV2, with 8 nucleotides matching TRBD2. Per germline, CDR1 SNHLY and CDR2 FYNNEI. This CDR3 spans 14 amino acids. V trimming: 6 bases; J trimming: 6 bases; junction bases outside the gene matches: 10. This CDR3 reads CASSPGGANGEQYF. CDR3 DNA sequence: TGTGCCAGCAGCCCCGGGGGGGCCAATGGCGAGCAGTACTTC. Using reference TRBV2 and TRBJ2-7 for the parts outside the CDR3, the full variable domain is EPEVTQTPSHQVTQMGQEVILRCVPISNHLYFYWYRQILGQKVEFLVSFYNNEISEKSEIFDDQFSVERPDGSNFTLKIRSTKLEDSAMYFCASSPGGANGEQYFGPGTRLTVT.

This clone was seen a handful of times. The chain combines TRBV6-1 with TRBJ1-5; D may be TRBD1 (5 bases). V lost 6 bases to trimming and J lost 5 bases, with 11 bases between them. This CDR3 contains 13 residues. Germline lookup yields CDR1 MNHNS and CDR2 SASEGT. CDR3 sequence reads: CASSRDGYQPQHF. CDR3 nucleotide sequence: TGTGCCAGCAGCCGGGACGGCTATCAGCCCCAGCATTTT.

The chain links TRBV6-6 to TRBJ1-1; D gene ambiguous. This CDR3 is built from 14 residues. V was trimmed by 6 bases and J by 1 base, leaving 12 bases between them. CDR1 is MNHNY, CDR2 SVGAGI, per germline (reference sequence). CDR3 in amino acids: CASSLGLSNTEAFF. CDR3 DNA sequence: TGTGCCAGCAGCCTCGGACTTTCGAACACTGAAGCTTTCTTT.

The chain recombines TRBV6-5 with TRBJ1-2, with D perhaps matching TRBD1 (6 bases). Per germline, CDR1 MNHEY and CDR2 SVGAGI. The CDR3 is 14 residues long. V was pared by 0 bases and J by 4 bases, with 9 bases between. The CDR3 DNA reads TGTGCCAGCAGTTACTCCGGGGGGCTCTATGGCTACACCTTC. This translates into CASSYSGGLYGYTF.

Only a few counts were recorded for this clone. The chain combines TRBV19 with TRBJ1-1; 7 bases fit TRBD1. Germline assignment: CDR1 LNHDA and CDR2 SQIVND (reference sequence). CDR3 size: 14 residues. The V segment lost 6 bases and the J segment 0 bases; nucleotides outside the gene matches: 4. The CDR3 loop is CASRSGQLNTEAFF. In nucleotides, the CDR3 is TGTGCCAGTAGATCGGGACAGCTGAACACTGAAGCTTTCTTT.

This chain links TRBV7-8 with TRBJ1-1; no reliable D call. Trimming shortened V by 1 base and J by 0 bases, and 12 bases separated the two germline ends. CDR3 length: 16 amino acids. The germline CDR1 and CDR2 sequences are SGHVS and FQNEAQ. CDR3 nucleotides: TGTGCCAGCAGCTTAGACGGGCTACTCTTGAACACTGAAGCTTTCTTT. Encoded protein: CASSLDGLLLNTEAFF.

The CDR3 region is CSVGVNEQFF. The CDR3 bases are TGCAGCGTTGGAGTAAATGAGCAGTTCTTC. V and J are TRBV29-1 and TRBJ2-1; D call uncertain. Trimming removed 4 bases from V and 7 bases from J, with 5 bases in between. The germline CDR1 and CDR2 sequences are SQVTM and ANQGSEA. CDR3 length: 10 amino acids.

The genes are TRBV11-2 and TRBJ1-3; no clear D. The V end was cut by 2 bases, the J end by 4 bases, with 6 bases between. Germline loops: CDR1 SGHAT, CDR2 FQNNGV. The CDR3 is made up of 13 amino acids. CDR3 residues: CASSLNGGNTIYF. CDR3 coding DNA: TGTGCCAGCAGCTTAAATGGCGGAAACACCATATATTTT. Looking up the rest from reference TRBV11-2 and TRBJ1-3 gives the full variable domain: EAGVAQSPRYKIIEKRQSVAFWCNPISGHATLYWYQQILGQGPKLLIQFQNNGVVDDSQLPKDRFSAERLKGVDSTLKIQPAKLEDSAVYLCASSLNGGNTIYFGEGSWLTVV.

This clone appeared a single time. The genes are TRBV6-1 and TRBJ1-2, with 9 bases lining up with TRBD1. Germline V CDR1 and CDR2: MNHNS, SASEGT. The V segment lost 6 bases and the J segment 4 bases; nucleotides outside the gene matches: 6. The CDR3 consists of 14 residues. This CDR3 reads CASRGQGKPYGYTF. CDR3 sequence (DNA): TGTGCCAGCAGGGGACAGGGAAAACCCTATGGCTACACCTTC.

V usage is TRBV18 and J usage is TRBJ1-2, with D maybe TRBD1 (6 bases). CDR1 KGHSH and CDR2 LQKENI come from the germline V gene. V was clipped by 1 base and J by 6 bases, with 9 bases between them. There are 13 residues in the CDR3. This chain's CDR3 is CASSPRGADGYTF. In nucleotides, the CDR3 is TGTGCCAGCTCACCACGGGGGGCAGATGGCTACACCTTC.

The CDR3 loop is CASSVTGANTEAFF. The CDR3 coding sequence is TGTGCCAGCAGTGTCACAGGGGCGAACACTGAAGCTTTCTTT. This sequence joins TRBV6-1 and TRBJ1-1; 7 nucleotides line up with TRBD1. V shed 4 bases and J 1 base; nucleotides not matched to a gene: 3. Looked up from germline, CDR1 is MNHNS and CDR2 is SASEGT. This CDR3 is built from 14 residues.

This clone was found once. The DNA for the CDR3 is TGTGCCAGCACCTCAATCCGGTTTCGAGATACGCAGTATTTT. It codes for CASTSIRFRDTQYF. The chain recombines TRBV11-2 with TRBJ2-3; D remains ambiguous. CDR1 SGHAT and CDR2 FQNNGV come from the germline V gene. The CDR3 is 14 amino acids. Deletions cut 7 bases from V and 5 bases from J, with 16 bases between.

The rearrangement uses TRBV19 and TRBJ1-2; 8 nucleotides match TRBD1. Germline-derived CDR1 and CDR2 are LNHDA and SQIVND (reference sequence). Losses at the gene ends were 2 bases for V and 2 bases for J; bases not matched to a gene: 4. The CDR3 runs 15 residues. The CDR3, as DNA: TGTGCCAGTAGTATACAGGGGGCCTTAAACTATGGCTACACCTTC. Its protein is CASSIQGALNYGYTF.

The genes are TRBV7-2 and TRBJ2-7; 9 bases agree with TRBD1. CDR1 SGHTA and CDR2 FQGNSA come from the germline V gene. This CDR3 region has 18 residues. The V and J ends lost 2 bases and 2 bases, in that order; junction bases with no gene match: 13. The CDR3 reads CASSLTGTGTRYTYEQYF. CDR3 nucleotide sequence: TGTGCCAGCAGCTTAACCGGGACAGGGACTCGCTACACCTACGAGCAGTACTTC.

This clone was detected once. This chain joins TRBV14 and TRBJ2-1; D gene ambiguous. Germline V gene data show CDR1 as SGHDN and CDR2 as FVKESK. Between the trimmed V and J ends, which lost 1 base and 8 bases, there was a span of 6 bases. The CDR3 totals 12 residues. The CDR3 DNA reads TGTGCCAGCAGCCAAGTGGGCTATGAGCAGTTCTTC. As protein: CASSQVGYEQFF.

Here the CDR3 reads CASSQDGTLVQPQHF. CDR3 DNA: TGCGCCAGCAGCCAAGATGGCACGTTGGTGCAGCCCCAGCATTTT. The J gene is TRBJ1-5, the V gene TRBV4-3; no clear D. The CDR3 contains 15 residues. CDR1 and CDR2 from the germline V gene are LGHNA and YSLEER. V lost 0 bases, J lost 7 bases, and 13 bases lay in between.

The V and J genes are TRBV7-2 and TRBJ1-1; no definite D call. Germline V gene sequence: CDR1 SGHTA, CDR2 FQGNSA. V shed 0 bases and J shed 2 bases, with 4 bases lying between them. CDR3 length: 13 residues. CDR3 in DNA: TGTGCCAGCAGCTTAGCAGCCAACACTGAAGCTTTCTTT. Its protein is CASSLAANTEAFF.

In regard to this clone: Germline and junction disagree at one end, which may indicate a read error. This rearrangement joins TRBV7-2 to TRBJ2-7, with no clear D. This CDR3 has 13 amino acids. Looked up from germline, CDR1 is SGHTA and CDR2 is FQGNSA. CDR3: CASTLTFQPEQYF. CDR3 sequence (DNA): TGTGCCAGCACCTTAACCTTCCAACCCGAGCAGTACTTC.